This T cell receptor (beta chain) originates from a study of blood T cell repertoires in COVID-19 (dated by TCRdb to the early 2020s). Background for the entire study: Samples from collaborators originated in the United States, Italy and Spain and spanned both the acute and convalescent phases of COVID-19. The material from the prospective study consisted of cDNA or gDNA derived from T cells, B-cell-depleted T cells, or PBMCs. The samples were drawn from two sources: the first 160 participants of the ongoing ImmuneRACE study, and fewer than 1,500 subjects contributed by 6 global collaborators. Subjects who had been exposed to COVID-19, were actively infected with it, or had recovered from it provided the deeply sampled blood TCRbeta repertoires that made up the dataset. A de-identified subject ID, COVID-19 status, age in years and sex were almost always included in the sample metadata. Where available, HLA class I and class II types were taken from metadata supplied by the sample provider and were not determined by assay-based typing. The repertoires were released in a freely available public database meant as a resource for research on the immune response to SARS-CoV-2.

The paper's findings and limits, for the study overall: Clinical and demographic metadata were provided uncurated, with the amount varying by source and participant.

TCRbeta CDR3 regions were amplified from genomic DNA by means of the immunoSEQ Assay, a bias-controlled multiplex PCR. Concerning the study's data processing: Nucleated cell counts per sample were estimated from amplification of reference gene primers within the assay. To quantify the absolute abundance of each unique TCRbeta CDR3 rearrangement, sequence reads were collapsed and filtered. For each sample, productive Simpson clonality was calculated as the square root of Simpson's diversity index over productive rearrangements. TCRdb mirrors the immuneACCESS table, restricted to in-frame sequences. Some clones are absent from its copies; in checked studies, under half trace to an unresolved V gene, and the reason for the others is unknown. Clone size and V and J calls were adopted from that table, with D and trimming inferred from the DNA. The sample yields about 150,000 clones; about 87% were counted once. Of the sample, just over 2.5% is held by the ten largest clones.

One collaborating source in Seattle enrolled patients during active infection and followed them longitudinally through the course of disease. Whole blood was collected in K2EDTA tubes by collaborating institutions according to the institutions' own protocols. For TCRbeta analysis, collaborator samples were shipped as frozen whole blood, as isolated PBMCs, or as DNA extracted from either sample type. As concerns this clone: Its antigen remains undetermined. Its ends do not fully match the called genes, so a read error is possible.

Sequencing input: peripheral blood. The receptor was isolated from a woman over 75 with COVID-19, enrolled during active disease.

CDR3 reads: CASSPTRDSITDAQYF. The bases are TGTGCCAGCAGCCCGACCCGGGACAGTATCACAGATGCGCAGTATTTT. The chain is made from TRBV7-2 and TRBJ2-3; 7 of the junction bases match TRBD1. Sequences SGHTA (CDR1) and FQGNSA (CDR2) are obtained from the germline V gene. CDR3 length: 16 amino acids, cysteine to phenylalanine. Only CDR3 DNA remains: 48 bases, in frame from the first base. Extended through the reference TRBV7-2 and TRBJ2-3 proteins, this CDR3 yields the full variable domain: GAGVSQSPSNKVTEKGKDVELRCDPISGHTALYWYRQSLGQGLEFLIYFQGNSAPDKSGLPSDRFSAERTGGSVSTLTIQRTQQEDSAVYLCASSPTRDSITDAQYFGPGTRLTVL.